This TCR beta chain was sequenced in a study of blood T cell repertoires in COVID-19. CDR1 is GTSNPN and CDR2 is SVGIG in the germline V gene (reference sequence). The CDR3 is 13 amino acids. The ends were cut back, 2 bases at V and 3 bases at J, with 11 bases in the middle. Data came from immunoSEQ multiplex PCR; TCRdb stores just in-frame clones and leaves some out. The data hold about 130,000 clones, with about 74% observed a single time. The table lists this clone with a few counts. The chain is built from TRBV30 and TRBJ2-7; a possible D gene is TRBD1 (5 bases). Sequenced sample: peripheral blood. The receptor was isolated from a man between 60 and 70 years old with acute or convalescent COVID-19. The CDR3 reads CAWSPDSHYEQYF. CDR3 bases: TGTGCCTGGAGTCCCGACAGCCACTACGAGCAGTACTTC.